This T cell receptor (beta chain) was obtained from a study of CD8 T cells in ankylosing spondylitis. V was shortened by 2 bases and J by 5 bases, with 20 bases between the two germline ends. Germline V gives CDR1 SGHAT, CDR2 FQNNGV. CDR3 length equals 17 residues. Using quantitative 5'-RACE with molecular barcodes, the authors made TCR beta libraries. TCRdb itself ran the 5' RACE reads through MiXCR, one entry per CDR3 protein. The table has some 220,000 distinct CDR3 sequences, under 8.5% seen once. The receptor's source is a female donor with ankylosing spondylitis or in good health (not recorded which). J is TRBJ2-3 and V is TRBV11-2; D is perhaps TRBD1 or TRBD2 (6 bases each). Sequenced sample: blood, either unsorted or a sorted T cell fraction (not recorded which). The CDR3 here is CASSLILFGGGGDTQYF. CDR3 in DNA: TGTGCCAGCAGCTTAATCTTATTCGGAGGGGGAGGAGATACGCAGTATTTT.